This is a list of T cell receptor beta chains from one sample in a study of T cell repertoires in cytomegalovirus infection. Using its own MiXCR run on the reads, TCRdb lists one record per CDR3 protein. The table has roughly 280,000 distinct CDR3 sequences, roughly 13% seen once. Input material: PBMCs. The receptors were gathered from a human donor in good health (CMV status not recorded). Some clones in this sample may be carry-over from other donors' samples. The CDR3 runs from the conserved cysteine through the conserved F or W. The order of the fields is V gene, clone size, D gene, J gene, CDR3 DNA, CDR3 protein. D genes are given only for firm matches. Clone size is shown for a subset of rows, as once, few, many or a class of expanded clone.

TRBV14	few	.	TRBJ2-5	TGTGCCAGCAGCTCCGGGACACGGAGGGAAGAGACCCAGTACTTC	CASSSGTRREETQYF
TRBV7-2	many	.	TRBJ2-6	TGTGCCAGCAGCTTAGGCGTGGTAGGGTCTGGGGCCAACGTCCTGACTTTC	CASSLGVVGSGANVLTF
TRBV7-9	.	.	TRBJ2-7	TGTGCCAGCAGTCCCGGTATTGAGCAGTACTTC	CASSPGIEQYF
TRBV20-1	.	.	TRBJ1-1	TGCAGTGCTAGTTGGCAGGGTATGACTGAAGCTTTCTTT	CSASWQGMTEAFF
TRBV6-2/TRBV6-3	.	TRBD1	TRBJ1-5	TGTGCCAGCAGTTACGGGACAGGGTGGAATCAGCCCCAGCATTTT	CASSYGTGWNQPQHF
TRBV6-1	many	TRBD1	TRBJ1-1	TGTGCCAGCAGTAGACAGGGTTGGACTGAAGCTTTCTTT	CASSRQGWTEAFF
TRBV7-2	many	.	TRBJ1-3	TGTGCCAGCAGCTTAACGGCTGGAAACACCATATATTTT	CASSLTAGNTIYF
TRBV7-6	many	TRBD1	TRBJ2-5	TGTGCCAGCAGCTTAGGACAGGGCGTAGAGACCCAGTACTTC	CASSLGQGVETQYF
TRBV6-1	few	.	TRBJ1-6	TGTGCCAGCAGCCCTTCTTTTAAACCCCTCCACTTT	CASSPSFKPLHF
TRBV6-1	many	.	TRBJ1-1	TGTGCCAGCAGTACTACCCCAGGAGCTTTCTTT	CASSTTPGAFF
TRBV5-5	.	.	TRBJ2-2	TGTGCCAGCACCACCGAGGTAGACCCCGGGGAGCTGTTTTTT	CASTTEVDPGELFF
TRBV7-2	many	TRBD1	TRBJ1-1	TGTGCCAGCAGCGAGACAGGGGTAATGGAGGCCACTGAAGCTTTCTTT	CASSETGVMEATEAFF
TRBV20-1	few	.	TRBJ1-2	TGCAGTGCTAGGGAGGCCGGGAACTATGGCTACACCTTC	CSAREAGNYGYTF
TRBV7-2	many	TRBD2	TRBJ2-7	TGTGCCAGCAGCTTAGTGGCTAGCGGGAGAGCCGAGCAGTACTTC	CASSLVASGRAEQYF
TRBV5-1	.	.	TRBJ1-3	TGCGCCAGCAGCTTTGCGAGAAACTCTGGAAACACCATATATTTT	CASSFARNSGNTIYF
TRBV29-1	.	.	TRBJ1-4	TGCAGCGTTGAAGATCCCAGGGGTTCTAATGAAAAACTGTTTTTT	CSVEDPRGSNEKLFF
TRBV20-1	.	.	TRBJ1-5	TGCAGTGCGAGAGCTCCGGGGCCGGGAAGCAATCAGCCCCAGCATTTT	CSARAPGPGSNQPQHF
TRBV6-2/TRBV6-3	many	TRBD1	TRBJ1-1	TGTGCCAGCAGTTATGAACAGGGGGGACTGAACACTGAAGCTTTCTTT	CASSYEQGGLNTEAFF
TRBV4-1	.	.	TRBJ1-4	TGCGCCAGCAGCCAAGATGGAGGGGAAGGTGAAAAACTGTTTTTT	CASSQDGGEGEKLFF
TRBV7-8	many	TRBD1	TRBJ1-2	TGTGCCAGCAGCTCGACGGACAGGACTAACTATGGCTACACCTTC	CASSSTDRTNYGYTF
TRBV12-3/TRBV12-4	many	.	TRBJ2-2	TGTGCCAGCAGCCTCCGGGCTATGGGGGCGGGCACCGGGGAGCTGTTTTTT	CASSLRAMGAGTGELFF
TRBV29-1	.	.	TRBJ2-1	TGCAGCGTTGGGAGATCGGGAAACTCCTACAATGAGCAGTTCTTC	CSVGRSGNSYNEQFF
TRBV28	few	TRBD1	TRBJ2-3	TGTGCCAGCAGACGAACAGGGGGCCCGTCGCGAGATACGCAGTATTTT	CASRRTGGPSRDTQYF
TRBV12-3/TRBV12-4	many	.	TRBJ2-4	TGTGCCAGCACCTCCCTTGAAGCCAAAAACATTCAGTACTTC	CASTSLEAKNIQYF
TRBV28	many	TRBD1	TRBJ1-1	TGTGCCAGCATCAGGGGACAGAGAGGGGAAGCTTTCTTT	CASIRGQRGEAFF
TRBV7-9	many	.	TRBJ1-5	TGTGCCAGCAGCTTAGCGTCAGGCGTGAATCAGCCCCAGCATTTT	CASSLASGVNQPQHF
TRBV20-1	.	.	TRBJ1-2	TGCAGTGCTAGAGATAGGGCACCGATTGACTATGGCTACACCTTC	CSARDRAPIDYGYTF
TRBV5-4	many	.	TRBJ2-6	TGTGCCAGCACCACAGAAGGGGGTGGAGGGGCCAACGTCCTGACTTTC	CASTTEGGGGANVLTF
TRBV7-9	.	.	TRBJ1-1	TGTGCCAGCAGCCCAGACAGGTCCCCGCAAGCTTTCTTT	CASSPDRSPQAFF
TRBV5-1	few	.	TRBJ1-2	TGCGCCAGCAGAAAACAGGAGAACTATGGCTACACCTTC	CASRKQENYGYTF
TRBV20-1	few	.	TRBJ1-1	TGCAGTGCTAGAGATCCCCGACAGATTCCCACTGAAGCTTTCTTT	CSARDPRQIPTEAFF
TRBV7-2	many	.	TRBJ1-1	TGTGCCAGCAGCTTAGGGGGGCCTCCTGAAGCTTTCTTT	CASSLGGPPEAFF
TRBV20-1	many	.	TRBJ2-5	TGCAGTGCTAGAACTAGTCAAGAGACCCAGTACTTC	CSARTSQETQYF
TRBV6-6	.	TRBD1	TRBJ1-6	TGTGCCAGCAGTTATAGGACAGGGGCGGACGATTCACCCCTCCACTTT	CASSYRTGADDSPLHF
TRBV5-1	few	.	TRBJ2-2	TGCGCCAGCAGCTTGGTGGGGACTTCTAACGGGGAGCTGTTTTTT	CASSLVGTSNGELFF
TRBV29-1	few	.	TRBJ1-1	TGCAGCGTTGGAAGGTCAGGGAACACTGAAGCTTTCTTT	CSVGRSGNTEAFF